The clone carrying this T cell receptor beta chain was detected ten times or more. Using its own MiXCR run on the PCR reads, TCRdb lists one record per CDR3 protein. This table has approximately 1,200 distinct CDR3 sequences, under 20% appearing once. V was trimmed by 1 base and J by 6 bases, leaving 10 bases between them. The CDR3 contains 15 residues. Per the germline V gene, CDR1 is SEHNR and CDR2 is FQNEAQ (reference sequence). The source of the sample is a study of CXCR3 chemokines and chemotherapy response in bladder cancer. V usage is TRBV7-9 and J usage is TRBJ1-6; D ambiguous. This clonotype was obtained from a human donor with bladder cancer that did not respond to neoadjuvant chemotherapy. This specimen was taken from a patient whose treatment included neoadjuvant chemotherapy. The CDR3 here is CASSLDGLGNSPLHF. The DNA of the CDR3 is TGTGCCAGCAGCTTAGATGGGCTCGGTAATTCACCCCTCCACTTT.